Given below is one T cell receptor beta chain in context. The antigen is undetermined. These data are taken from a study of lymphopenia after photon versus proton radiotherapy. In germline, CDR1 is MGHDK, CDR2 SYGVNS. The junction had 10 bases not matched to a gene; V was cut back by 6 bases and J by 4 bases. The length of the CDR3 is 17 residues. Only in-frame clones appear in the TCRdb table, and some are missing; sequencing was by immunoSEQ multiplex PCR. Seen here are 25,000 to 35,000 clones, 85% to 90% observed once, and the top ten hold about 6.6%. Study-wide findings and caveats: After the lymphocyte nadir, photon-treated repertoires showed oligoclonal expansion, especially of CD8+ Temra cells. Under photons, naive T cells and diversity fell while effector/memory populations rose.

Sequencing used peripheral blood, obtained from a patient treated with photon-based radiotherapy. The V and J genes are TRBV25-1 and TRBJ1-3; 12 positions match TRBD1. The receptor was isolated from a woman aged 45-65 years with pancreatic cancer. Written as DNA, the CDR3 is TGTGCCAGCAGCCGAGGGGGACAGGGGGCATTGGGAAACACCATATATTTT. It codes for CASSRGGQGALGNTIYF. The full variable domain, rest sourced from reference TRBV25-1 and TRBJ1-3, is EADIYQTPRYLVIGTGKKITLECSQTMGHDKMYWYQQDPGMELHLIHYSYGVNSTEKGDLSSESTVSRIRTEHFPLTLESARPSHTSQYLCASSRGGQGALGNTIYFGEGSWLTVV.